This record concerns one T cell receptor (beta chain) sequence. The data derive from a study of blood T cell repertoires in COVID-19. The assay was immunoSEQ multiplex PCR, and TCRdb's table has in-frame clones only and misses some. This table has 250,000 to 300,000 clones, 80% to 85% appearing once. CDR3 length: 14 residues. The germline V and J ends were trimmed by 6 bases and 8 bases, with 16 bases remaining between them. The germline V gene has CDR1 SNHLY and CDR2 FYNNEI. Sequencing was done on a sample of peripheral blood. This TCR was recovered from a woman aged 55-70 years with active or convalescent COVID-19. This sequence joins TRBV2 and TRBJ1-4; a possible D gene is TRBD1 (5 bases). The CDR3 sequence: CASSSGPEGEKLFF. The CDR3, as DNA: TGTGCCAGCAGCTCCGGGCCGGAGGGGGAAAAACTGTTTTTT.